This passage covers 18 T cell receptor beta chains from one sample sequenced in a study of T cells in Graves' hyperthyroidism and ophthalmopathy. RNA transcripts provided the source from which TCR beta CDR3 regions were amplified. Researchers ran a first-round RT-PCR on the TCR CDR3 using the HTBI primer set. TCRdb re-analysed the multiplex PCR reads in MiXCR, keeping a single row per CDR3 protein. The table lists hundreds of thousands of distinct CDR3 sequences, roughly a third of them singletons, with approximately 31% in the top ten. Sequencing input: blood. All receptors come from a woman aged 40 to 49 with Graves' hyperthyroidism.

This clonotype was seen repeatedly, ten times or more. The V and J genes are TRBV7-3 and TRBJ1-1; TRBD1 aligns across 7 bases. The germline gives CDR1 SGHTA, CDR2 FQGTGA. J gave up 4 bases and V 5 bases, and 7 bases lay outside the gene matches. CDR3 length: 14 amino acids. CDR3 nucleotide sequence: TGTGCCAGCAGCCCAACCCGGGACAGCACTGAAGCTTTCTTT. Encoded protein: CASSPTRDSTEAFF.

This clonotype has more than one count but fewer than ten. This clone may be a read error of a much larger clone one base away. This chain connects TRBV11-1 to TRBJ2-3; D call uncertain. CDR3 length: 11 residues. Germline V gene data show CDR1 as SGHAT and CDR2 as FQDESV (reference sequence). The germline V and J ends were trimmed by 5 bases and 2 bases, with 2 bases remaining between them. The CDR3 protein is CASSNTDTQYF. The CDR3 DNA reads TGTGCCAGCAGCAACACAGATACGCAGTATTTT.

This clonotype was seen many times. The chain joins TRBV6-5 to TRBJ2-5; D possibly corresponds to TRBD2 (6 bases). Trimming pared 2 bases from V and 2 bases from J, leaving 12 bases between. This CDR3 is 15 amino acids long. CDR1 MNHEY and CDR2 SVGAGI come from the germline V gene. CDR3 loop: CASSYRGLRQETQYF. In DNA, the CDR3 is TGTGCCAGCAGTTACCGCGGACTACGGCAAGAGACCCAGTACTTC.

This clonotype was recorded at least ten times. The genes are TRBV20-1 and TRBJ2-7; D is perhaps TRBD1 (5 bases). The V and J ends lost 2 bases and 5 bases respectively, with 13 bases between them. Looked up from germline, CDR1 is DFQATT and CDR2 is SNEGSKA (reference sequence). The CDR3 covers 13 residues. CDR3 sequence (DNA): TGCAGTGCTAGAAATAAGGGGTTGGACGAGCAGTACTTC. Residues: CSARNKGLDEQYF.

This clonotype was picked up many times. The rearrangement joins TRBV7-9 to TRBJ1-2; 9 bases are a match to TRBD1. The CDR3 runs 14 residues. V lost 3 bases to trimming and J lost 4 bases; unmatched junction nucleotides: 3. The germline V gene has CDR1 SEHNR and CDR2 FQNEAQ (reference sequence). The CDR3 DNA follows: TGTGCCAGCAGCTTCTCGGGACAGGGCTATGGCTACACCTTC. Amino acid sequence: CASSFSGQGYGYTF.

This clonotype has a count of ten or more. The V call is TRBV10-3, the J call TRBJ2-5; D is perhaps TRBD2 (5 bases). The V gene lost 8 bases and the J gene lost 5 bases, with 18 bases spanning the gap. Germline CDR1 and CDR2: ENHRY and SYGVKD. This CDR3 is built from 14 residues. The CDR3 sequence: CAIGEGRKIETQYF. The CDR3 bases are TGTGCCATCGGGGAAGGGAGAAAAATCGAGACCCAGTACTTC.

The J gene is TRBJ2-3, the V gene TRBV10-3; no definite D call. The CDR3 is made up of 14 amino acids. Germline assignment: CDR1 ENHRY and CDR2 SYGVKD. Deletions cut 4 bases from V and 1 base from J, with 9 bases between. The CDR3 loop is CAISVTGRTDTQYF. CDR3 bases: TGTGCCATCAGTGTAACGGGTCGCACAGATACGCAGTATTTT.

The chain uses TRBV12-3 or TRBV12-4 and TRBJ2-5, with 7 nucleotides matching TRBD2. Gene TRBJ2-1 matches the end of the DNA better, so the J call may be wrong. CDR3 size: 14 residues. DNA of the CDR3: TGTGCCAGCAGTCCCCAGACTAGCCATACTGAGCAGTTCTTC. Its protein product is CASSPQTSHTEQFF.

There are a few counts of this clonotype. The chain couples TRBV28 to TRBJ2-7; 9 bases are shared with TRBD1. The junction had 9 bases not matched to a gene; V was cut back by 6 bases and J by 3 bases. The CDR3 extends over 15 amino acids. Germline CDR1 MDHEN, CDR2 SYDVKM. CDR3 region: CASRATGGAYYEQYF. The CDR3 DNA reads as TGTGCCAGCAGAGCTACAGGGGGCGCGTACTACGAGCAGTACTTC.

V usage is TRBV7-2 and J usage is TRBJ2-5; D uncertain. The CDR3 length is 13 residues. Between the trimmed V and J ends, which lost 7 bases and 5 bases, there was a span of 14 bases. The germline V gene encodes CDR1 SGHTA and CDR2 FQGNSA. CDR3 region: CASTPPVLETQYF. The CDR3 DNA reads as TGTGCCAGCACCCCCCCGGTGCTGGAGACCCAGTACTTC.

The rearrangement joins TRBV6-1 to TRBJ2-7; D gene unclear. Trimming stripped 0 bases from V and 10 bases from J, with 7 bases between. CDR3 size: 11 residues. The germline V gene encodes CDR1 MNHNS and CDR2 SASEGT. The CDR3 reads CASSEARSQYF. The CDR3 coding sequence is TGTGCCAGCAGTGAAGCTCGAAGCCAGTACTTC.

In its sample, this clonotype was seen many times. V is TRBV15 and J is TRBJ2-7; D unclear. Trimming left V 1 base short and J 5 bases short, with 12 bases between. The CDR3 loop spans 14 amino acids. Germline V gene data show CDR1 as LNHNV and CDR2 as YYDKDF (reference sequence). The CDR3 bases are TGTGCCACCAGCAGAGCAAAGGGTGACGACGAGCAGTACTTC. Its translation is CATSRAKGDDEQYF.

J is TRBJ2-5 and V is TRBV29-1; 11 nucleotides line up with TRBD2. V was pared by 0 bases and J by 2 bases, with 8 bases of the junction left unmatched. This CDR3 is built from 17 residues. Germline V gives CDR1 SQVTM, CDR2 ANQGSEA. This chain's CDR3 is CSVEDLSLAGGQETQYF. For the CDR3, the DNA is TGCAGCGTTGAAGATCTGTCCTTAGCGGGAGGGCAAGAGACCCAGTACTTC.

This clonotype was counted ten times or more. CDR3 nucleotides: TGTGCCAGCAGTTTCTGGCCCTGGGTTGGCTACACCTTC. Translated, it gives CASSFWPWVGYTF. J is TRBJ1-2 and V is TRBV12-3 or TRBV12-4; D remains ambiguous. The CDR3 is 13 amino acids. Trimming left V 3 bases short and J 7 bases short, with 12 bases between.

The CDR3 spells CASTRDQNTEAFF. DNA for the CDR3: TGTGCCAGTACCAGAGACCAGAACACTGAAGCTTTCTTT. The gene calls are TRBV19 and TRBJ1-1; D not resolved. Germline V gives CDR1 LNHDA, CDR2 SQIVND (reference sequence). This CDR3 contains 13 residues. V was pared by 7 bases and J by 1 base, with 10 bases between.

The sample holds many counts of this clonotype. The chain links TRBV7-9 to TRBJ1-4, with D unclear. V lost 8 bases and J 5 bases, leaving 12 bases between the germline ends. Germline V gene sequence: CDR1 SEHNR, CDR2 FQNEAQ (reference sequence). This CDR3 region has 13 residues. CDR3 loop: CASQRGANEKLFF. The CDR3 region has the DNA TGTGCCAGCCAACGGGGAGCGAATGAAAAACTGTTTTTT.

V gene TRBV12-3 or TRBV12-4 combines with J gene TRBJ1-1; D is undetermined. V was pared by 8 bases and J by 1 base, with 11 bases between. This CDR3 has 13 amino acids. CDR3 sequence: CASRGRENTEAFF. The CDR3 DNA follows: TGTGCCAGCCGCGGCCGAGAGAACACTGAAGCTTTCTTT.

Notes on this clonotype: One junction end does not reproduce the germline sequence, and a read error may be involved. This chain connects TRBV4-1 to TRBJ2-5; 7 positions agree with TRBD1. The CDR3 extends over 14 amino acids. Germline V gene lookup returns CDR1 MGHRA and CDR2 YSYEKL. The CDR3 sequence: CASSQQGTQETQYF. The CDR3 DNA sequence: TGTGCCAGCAGCCAACAGGGGACCCAAGAGACCCAGTACTTC.